These 31 T cell receptor beta chains share one sample of origin, sequenced in a study of T cells in Graves' hyperthyroidism and ophthalmopathy. RNA transcripts provided the source from which TCR beta CDR3 regions were amplified. The TCR CDR3 was amplified in a first-round RT-PCR using the HTBI primer set. TCRdb recomputed calls from the multiplex PCR reads with MiXCR, one row per CDR3 protein. The repertoire includes a few hundred thousand distinct CDR3 sequences, less than 15% of them detected once, and more than 11% sits in the top ten. The sequenced material came from blood. The receptors come from a woman aged 35 to 49 with Graves' hyperthyroidism.

This clonotype was picked up many times. The rearrangement links TRBV5-1 to TRBJ2-3; D call uncertain. The CDR3 spans 15 residues. The V and J ends lost 0 bases and 3 bases respectively, with 11 bases between them. Germline V CDR1 and CDR2: SGHRS, YFSETQ. CDR3 residues: CASSLAARRTDTQYF. The CDR3 coding sequence is TGCGCCAGCAGCTTGGCGGCTAGACGAACAGATACGCAGTATTTT.

The chain links TRBV29-1 to TRBJ2-2; D unresolved. The V end was cut by 4 bases, the J end by 2 bases, with 11 bases between. The CDR3 totals 14 residues. Germline CDR1 SQVTM, CDR2 ANQGSEA. The CDR3 loop is CSVGWTTNTGELFF. The CDR3 DNA is TGCAGCGTTGGGTGGACGACTAACACCGGGGAGCTGTTTTTT.

There are many counts of this clonotype. The chain joins TRBV11-2 to TRBJ2-2; D possibly corresponds to TRBD1 (6 bases). Trimming stripped 5 bases from V and 8 bases from J, with 18 bases between. Germline V CDR1 and CDR2: SGHAT, FQNNGV. This CDR3 region has 15 residues. The CDR3 region is CASSATGTKSGELFF. The DNA of the CDR3 is TGTGCCAGCAGCGCCACCGGGACAAAATCTGGGGAGCTGTTTTTT.

The V gene is TRBV5-4, the J gene TRBJ1-2; the match to TRBD1 covers 12 bases. The CDR3 runs to 14 residues. CDR1 is SGHNT and CDR2 is YYREEE in the germline V gene (reference sequence). V lost 3 bases to trimming and J lost 8 bases; unmatched junction nucleotides: 5. The CDR3 nucleotides are TGTGCCAGCAGCTGGGGACAGGGGGCGGAAGGCTACACCTTC. It encodes CASSWGQGAEGYTF. The entire variable domain, with the rest obtained from reference TRBV5-4 and TRBJ1-2, is as follows: ETGVTQSPTHLIKTRGQQVTLRCSSQSGHNTVSWYQQALGQGPQFIFQYYREEENGRGNFPPRFSGLQFPNYSSELNVNALELDDSALYLCASSWGQGAEGYTFGSGTRLTVV.

This clonotype was found many times. The rearrangement joins TRBV6-1 to TRBJ2-3; TRBD2 aligns across 11 bases. The CDR3 loop spans 17 amino acids. The V and J ends lost 8 bases and 0 bases, in that order; junction bases with no gene match: 10. The V gene's germline CDR1 is MNHNS and CDR2 SASEGT. The CDR3 nucleotides are TGTGCCAGCGTTCGACTAGCGGGGACCTCTAGCACAGATACGCAGTATTTT. Translated, it gives CASVRLAGTSSTDTQYF.

This clonotype was seen a few times. V gene TRBV7-3 combines with J gene TRBJ2-1; D is unresolved. This CDR3 contains 13 residues. V lost 5 bases and J 7 bases, leaving 12 bases between the germline ends. Germline assignment: CDR1 SGHTA and CDR2 FQGTGA. This chain's CDR3 is CASSRVAGNEQFF. In nucleotides, the CDR3 is TGTGCCAGCAGCCGGGTAGCCGGAAATGAGCAGTTCTTC.

This clonotype was counted many times. CDR3 amino acids: CATGAGLLTDTQYF. The CDR3, as DNA: TGTGCCACCGGTGCAGGATTACTCACAGATACGCAGTATTTT. The V call is TRBV6-1, the J call TRBJ2-3; D not certain. V was trimmed by 10 bases and J by 2 bases, leaving 16 bases between them. The CDR3 spans 14 residues. CDR1 and CDR2 (germline): MNHNS, SASEGT.

The chain is built from TRBV25-1 and TRBJ2-7; D ambiguous. This CDR3 spans 13 amino acids. The V end was cut by 1 base, the J end by 7 bases, with 11 bases between. CDR1 and CDR2 (germline): MGHDK, SYGVNS. CDR3: CASSELFGGEQYF. CDR3 nucleotide sequence: TGTGCCAGCAGTGAATTGTTCGGCGGAGAGCAGTACTTC.

Many counts were recorded for this clonotype. The CDR3 reads CATSRTARDLGGDSALHF. The CDR3 DNA sequence: TGTGCCACCAGCAGGACTGCCAGGGACCTAGGAGGCGATTCGGCCCTCCACTTT. J is TRBJ1-6 and V is TRBV15, with D possibly TRBD1 on 5 matching bases. V was trimmed by 3 bases and J by 14 bases, leaving 29 bases between them. In germline, CDR1 is LNHNV, CDR2 YYDKDF (reference sequence). CDR3 length equals 18 residues. Using reference TRBV15 and TRBJ1-6 for the parts outside the CDR3, the full variable domain is DAMVIQNPRYQVTQFGKPVTLSCSQTLNHNVMYWYQQKSSQAPKLLFHYYDKDFNNEADTPDNFQSRRPNTSFCFLDIRSPGLGDTAMYLCATSRTARDLGGDSALHFGNGTRLTVT.

This clonotype has more than one count but fewer than ten. V is TRBV9 and J is TRBJ2-3, with TRBD1 matching 8 bases. V was pared by 6 bases and J by 2 bases, with 8 bases of the junction left unmatched. This CDR3 is 15 amino acids long. Germline-derived CDR1 and CDR2 are SGDLS and YYNGEE. CDR3 protein: CASKGGQEDTDTQYF. CDR3 in DNA: TGTGCCAGCAAGGGGGGACAGGAAGACACAGATACGCAGTATTTT.

This clonotype was seen repeatedly, ten times or more. J is TRBJ2-5 and V is TRBV2; 10 bases match TRBD1. The length of the CDR3 is 14 residues. The V gene end was trimmed by 4 bases and the J gene end by 5 bases; junction bases not matched to a gene: 4. Looked up from germline, CDR1 is SNHLY and CDR2 is FYNNEI. CDR3: CASSGQGAGETQYF. CDR3 in DNA: TGTGCCAGCAGTGGACAGGGGGCCGGGGAGACCCAGTACTTC. The whole variable domain, remainder taken from reference TRBV2 and TRBJ2-5, is EPEVTQTPSHQVTQMGQEVILRCVPISNHLYFYWYRQILGQKVEFLVSFYNNEISEKSEIFDDQFSVERPDGSNFTLKIRSTKLEDSAMYFCASSGQGAGETQYFGPGTRLLVL.

This clonotype appeared many times. The chain joins TRBV30 to TRBJ1-5; D gene ambiguous. Trimming removed 2 bases from V and 0 bases from J, with 5 bases in between. CDR1 GTSNPN and CDR2 SVGIG come from the germline V gene (reference sequence). This CDR3 has 13 residues. The CDR3 DNA follows: TGTGCCTGGAGTAAAGATAGCAATCAGCCCCAGCATTTT. Translation gives CAWSKDSNQPQHF.

The sample holds many counts of this clonotype. This chain joins TRBV19 and TRBJ1-1, with D possibly being TRBD1 (6 bases). The germline V and J ends were trimmed by 3 bases and 1 base, with 9 bases remaining between them. There are 14 residues in the CDR3. Per the germline V gene, CDR1 is LNHDA and CDR2 is SQIVND (reference sequence). This CDR3 reads CASSMRGENTEAFF. The CDR3 DNA sequence: TGTGCCAGTAGTATGAGGGGGGAGAACACTGAAGCTTTCTTT. The whole variable domain, filled in from reference TRBV19 and TRBJ1-1, reads DGGITQSPKYLFRKEGQNVTLSCEQNLNHDAMYWYRQDPGQGLRLIYYSQIVNDFQKGDIAEGYSVSREKKESFPLTVTSAQKNPTAFYLCASSMRGENTEAFFGQGTRLTVV.

This clonotype turned up a few times. The chain is built from TRBV28 and TRBJ2-2; 7 bases are a match to TRBD1. Germline CDR1 reads MDHEN; CDR2 reads SYDVKM. This CDR3 is built from 16 residues. J was trimmed by 4 bases and V by 2 bases; bases with no gene match: 7. CDR3 amino acids: CASSLSRTGPTGELFF. CDR3 in DNA: TGTGCCAGCAGTTTAAGTAGGACAGGACCCACCGGGGAGCTGTTTTTT.

The V and J genes are TRBV29-1 and TRBJ1-2; TRBD1 might be the D (5 bases). V was trimmed by 7 bases and J by 12 bases, leaving 24 bases between them. Germline CDR1 and CDR2: SQVTM and ANQGSEA. The CDR3 is made up of 13 amino acids. As DNA, the CDR3 is TGCAGCGCCTTCGATGGGACTCCAGAAGGCCACACCTTC. Protein product: CSAFDGTPEGHTF.

This clonotype was detected many times. The rearrangement links TRBV7-2 to TRBJ1-4; 9 positions match TRBD1. V lost 5 bases, J lost 10 bases, and 5 bases stayed unmatched. The CDR3 spans 13 residues. Germline-derived CDR1 and CDR2 are SGHTA and FQGNSA. The CDR3 DNA follows: TGTGCCAGCAGCCCGACAGGGGGAGGAAAACTGTTTTTT. Protein sequence: CASSPTGGGKLFF.

This clonotype has more than one count but fewer than ten. The chain employs TRBV5-6 and TRBJ1-3, with D perhaps TRBD1 (6 bases). This CDR3 is built from 15 residues. The V and J ends lost 3 bases and 0 bases respectively, with 10 bases between them. Germline loops: CDR1 SGHDT, CDR2 YYEEEE. The CDR3 coding sequence is TGTGCCAGCAGCTGGAGGACAGTCTCTGGAAACACCATATATTTT. Its protein product is CASSWRTVSGNTIYF.

This clonotype was seen a handful of times. This chain links TRBV28 with TRBJ1-2, with D uncertain. The CDR3 runs to 11 residues. CDR1 and CDR2 (germline): MDHEN, SYDVKM. Trimming cost V 5 bases and J 5 bases, with 6 bases left between them. This CDR3 is CASSQPYGYTF. CDR3 DNA: TGTGCCAGCAGTCAACCATATGGCTACACCTTC.

The rearrangement links TRBV7-9 to TRBJ2-5; tentative D call: TRBD2 (7 bases). Germline V CDR1 and CDR2: SEHNR, FQNEAQ (reference sequence). The CDR3 totals 13 residues. Trimming pared 5 bases from V and 4 bases from J, leaving 11 bases between. DNA of the CDR3: TGTGCCAGCAGCCCTGCGGGGGCAGAGACCCAGTACTTC. This codes for CASSPAGAETQYF.

This clonotype was picked up one time. The chain couples TRBV12-3 or TRBV12-4 to TRBJ1-2; the D is unclear. Deletions cut 6 bases from V and 2 bases from J, with 19 bases between. The CDR3 has 16 residues. In DNA, the CDR3 is TGTGCCAGCAGCCCAACCCAGAGAGGAGAAAACTATGGCTACACCTTC. It specifies CASSPTQRGENYGYTF.

This clonotype was picked up many times. This chain connects TRBV6-1 to TRBJ2-1, with a possible D match to TRBD1 (6 bases). V lost 5 bases and J 7 bases, leaving 15 bases between the germline ends. Germline CDR1 and CDR2: MNHNS and SASEGT. This CDR3 contains 14 residues. The CDR3 DNA sequence: TGTGCCAGCAGTTATTTGGACAGAACAAATGAGCAGTTCTTC. This gives the protein CASSYLDRTNEQFF.

This clonotype was counted many times. The chain carries TRBV6-2 or TRBV6-3 and TRBJ2-5; 9 bases are shared with TRBD1. Germline assignment: CDR1 MNHEY and CDR2 SVGEGT. CDR3 length: 16 amino acids. V trimming: 0 bases; J trimming: 1 base; junction bases outside the gene matches: 3. CDR3 protein: CASSYSKTGGQETQYF. The CDR3 DNA is TGTGCCAGCAGTTACTCGAAGACAGGGGGCCAAGAGACCCAGTACTTC.

This chain joins TRBV5-8 and TRBJ2-5; TRBD2 is a possible D gene (5 bases). The CDR3 is 13 residues long. V lost 3 bases to trimming and J lost 3 bases, with 9 bases between them. Germline-derived CDR1 and CDR2 are SGHTS and YDEGEE. CDR3 nucleotide sequence: TGTGCCAGCAGCTCGAGAGGGAAAGAGACCCAGTACTTC. It specifies CASSSRGKETQYF. Complete variable domain (other parts from reference TRBV5-8 and TRBJ2-5): EAGVTQSPTHLIKTRGQQATLRCSPISGHTSVYWYQQALGLGLQFLLWYDEGEERNRGNFPPRFSGRQFPNYSSELNVNALELEDSALYLCASSSRGKETQYFGPGTRLLVL.

The sample holds a few counts of this clonotype. As DNA, the CDR3 is TGTGCCATCGGCGGGATTACCTCTGGGGCCAACGTCCTGACTTTC. It codes for CAIGGITSGANVLTF. The J gene is TRBJ2-6, the V gene TRBV10-3; a possible D gene is TRBD2 (6 bases). Trimming removed 8 bases from V and 0 bases from J, with 11 bases in between. The germline V gene has CDR1 ENHRY and CDR2 SYGVKD. The CDR3 is made up of 15 amino acids.

On this clonotype itself: Mismatch with germline at one junction end may stem from a read error. The rearrangement uses TRBV5-1 and TRBJ1-1, with D possibly matching TRBD1 (6 bases). This CDR3 contains 14 residues. CDR1 is SGHRS and CDR2 is YFSETQ in the germline V gene. The DNA of the CDR3 is TGTGCCAGCAGCCTCCGACAGGTGAGCACTGAAGCTTTCTTT. It translates to CASSLRQVSTEAFF.

The count of this clonotype is one. A much larger clone differs from this one at a single base, so this may be a read error. The rearrangement uses TRBV28 and TRBJ1-3, with D possibly matching TRBD1 (6 bases). This CDR3 spans 17 amino acids. The V gene's germline CDR1 is MDHEN and CDR2 SYDVKM. V was shortened by 8 bases and J by 3 bases, with 23 bases between the two germline ends. CDR3 sequence reads: CASAASYFGGGGNTIYF. CDR3 DNA sequence: TGTGCCAGCGCAGCCTCCTACTTTGGGGGCGGTGGAAACACCATATATTTT.

This clonotype was observed many times. The chain is built from TRBV10-3 and TRBJ2-1, with TRBD2 matching over 9 bases. The germline V gene has CDR1 ENHRY and CDR2 SYGVKD. Trimming at V came to 0 bases and at J to 8 bases, leaving 8 bases not matched to a gene. This CDR3 has 16 residues. The CDR3 here is CAISESLAGGRDEQFF. CDR3 coding DNA: TGTGCCATCAGTGAGTCCCTGGCGGGAGGGAGAGATGAGCAGTTCTTC.

This clonotype has a count of ten or more. V usage is TRBV6-6 and J usage is TRBJ1-1; the D gene is possibly TRBD1 (6 bases). The CDR3 is made up of 15 amino acids. V was shortened by 0 bases and J by 4 bases, with 12 bases between the two germline ends. Germline V gene sequence: CDR1 MNHNY, CDR2 SVGAGI (reference sequence). The CDR3 DNA follows: TGTGCCAGCAGTTACTCGGCAGGGGCCGGCACTGAAGCTTTCTTT. It is translated as CASSYSAGAGTEAFF.

The V and J genes are TRBV5-1 and TRBJ2-1; 11 positions match TRBD2. This CDR3 is 19 amino acids long. V lost 4 bases and J lost 0; bases outside the gene matches: 12. Germline CDR1 SGHRS, CDR2 YFSETQ. CDR3 DNA sequence: TGCGCCAGCAGCCTCCGGGTAGCGGGGGGGATTAGCTCCTACAATGAGCAGTTCTTC. This codes for CASSLRVAGGISSYNEQFF.

CDR3 residues: CASSEGGGGPDSYEQYF. The CDR3 DNA reads as TGTGCCAGCAGCGAAGGCGGGGGCGGGCCGGACTCCTACGAGCAGTACTTC. The chain couples TRBV11-3 to TRBJ2-7; D possibly corresponds to TRBD2 (7 bases). Trimming pared 5 bases from V and 0 bases from J, leaving 20 bases between. Germline lookup yields CDR1 SGHNT and CDR2 YENEEA. There are 17 residues in the CDR3.

This clonotype was counted only a few times. V usage is TRBV6-4 and J usage is TRBJ2-3, with TRBD2 matching over 10 bases. With 3 bases clipped from V and 3 bases from J, the junction kept 6 bases outside the gene matches. CDR3 length: 16 amino acids. Looked up from germline, CDR1 is MRHNA and CDR2 is SNTAGT. The CDR3 DNA sequence: TGTGCCAGCAGTGATACGGTAGCGGGAGGAACAGATACGCAGTATTTT. It encodes CASSDTVAGGTDTQYF.